This T cell receptor (beta chain) comes out of a study of T-cell reconstitution after alpha-beta-depleted transplantation in children. Study findings and constraints: TCRbeta diversity was high at day 60 in some patients (a result of surviving recipient T cells and thymic progenitors). Once a year had passed after transplant, T-cell counts and diversity came mostly from newly produced T cells. There were reportedly several hundred expanded graft clones from which alpha-beta T cells came about two months after transplant.

Concerning this clonotype itself: Its antigen is currently unknown. The junction and the germline gene differ at one end; a read error may be behind it.

A library of TCRbeta sequences, prepared with unique molecular identifiers, was generated. TCRdb recomputed calls from the PCR reads with MiXCR, one row per CDR3 protein. Among about 200,000 distinct CDR3 sequences listed, approximately 15% were seen once. This CDR3 spans 18 amino acids. The germline CDR1 and CDR2 sequences are LGHDT and YNNKEL (reference sequence). The origin of this receptor is a male patient aged 2-10 years who had a stem cell transplant for acute lymphoblastic leukemia, so the T cells may come from the graft donor. The genes are TRBV3-1 and TRBJ2-1, with 8 nucleotides matching TRBD2. The input for sequencing was PBMCs, mostly from graft donor cells, taken 360 days after TCRalphabeta/CD19-depleted stem cell transplant. This CDR3 reads CTSSFRGREAKTYNEQFF. DNA of the CDR3: TGTACCAGCAGTTTCCGCGGGCGGGAGGCAAAAACGTACAATGAGCAGTTCTTC.